These T cell receptor beta chains were read from a single sample in a study of identical twins. TCRdb fed the 5' RACE reads into MiXCR, producing one record per CDR3 protein. The repertoire includes approximately 530,000 distinct CDR3 sequences, around 20% of them detected once, and 0.4% to 0.6% sits in the top ten. This same sample was also part of a study on yellow fever vaccine responses in identical twins.

Material for sequencing was CD4+ T cells sorted from blood. These receptor sequences come from a woman aged 18 to 35 in good health. Both conserved end residues are part of each CDR3. D genes are given only for firm matches. Expanded clones get a size class; other rows say once, few or many, or leave the size out.

D: TRBD2; size: few; V: TRBV7-2; J: TRBJ2-2; CDR3: CASSLLRTSNTGELFF; DNA: TGTGCCAGCAGCTTATTAAGGACTAGCAACACCGGGGAGCTGTTTTTT
D: TRBD1; size: few; V: TRBV5-5; J: TRBJ2-1; CDR3: CASSIGTGRNEQFF; DNA: TGTGCCAGCAGCATCGGGACAGGGCGGAATGAGCAGTTCTTC
D: .; size: .; V: TRBV5-1; J: TRBJ2-2; CDR3: CASTQEGVWTGELFF; DNA: TGCGCCAGCACCCAGGAGGGCGTATGGACCGGGGAGCTGTTTTTT
D: .; size: .; V: TRBV12-3/TRBV12-4; J: TRBJ1-2; CDR3: CASSFRVNLYGYTF; DNA: TGTGCCAGCAGTTTTCGGGTCAACCTCTATGGCTACACCTTC
D: .; size: few; V: TRBV5-1; J: TRBJ2-1; CDR3: CASSSVRGNEQFF; DNA: TGCGCCAGCAGCTCGGTAAGGGGCAATGAGCAGTTCTTC
D: .; size: few; V: TRBV6-5; J: TRBJ2-5; CDR3: CASSYSYSQETQYF; DNA: TGTGCCAGCAGTTACTCATACAGCCAAGAGACCCAGTACTTC
D: .; size: few; V: TRBV28; J: TRBJ2-1; CDR3: CASSHRQESSYNEQFF; DNA: TGTGCCAGCAGCCATAGACAGGAGAGCTCCTACAATGAGCAGTTCTTC
D: .; size: few; V: TRBV14; J: TRBJ1-1; CDR3: CASSHLMNTEAFF; DNA: TGTGCCAGCAGCCACTTAATGAACACTGAAGCTTTCTTT
D: .; size: .; V: TRBV12-3/TRBV12-4; J: TRBJ2-5; CDR3: CASSSSQKETQYF; DNA: TGTGCCAGCAGTTCATCCCAAAAAGAGACCCAGTACTTC
D: TRBD2; size: .; V: TRBV2; J: TRBJ2-3; CDR3: CASSVLSAGAISVLDTQYF; DNA: TGTGCCAGCAGTGTATTGTCGGCGGGAGCTATTTCGGTTCTCGATACGCAGTATTTT
D: .; size: few; V: TRBV6-1; J: TRBJ2-7; CDR3: CASNPQAVSYEQYF; DNA: TGTGCCAGCAACCCCCAGGCAGTCTCCTACGAGCAGTACTTC
D: .; size: .; V: TRBV6-1; J: TRBJ2-2; CDR3: CASTGTSNTGELFF; DNA: TGTGCCAGCACGGGGACATCGAACACCGGGGAGCTGTTTTTT
D: .; size: few; V: TRBV15; J: TRBJ2-3; CDR3: CATSRDRGRESDTQYF; DNA: TGTGCCACCAGCAGAGATAGGGGCAGGGAGTCGGATACGCAGTATTTT
D: TRBD1; size: .; V: TRBV6-5; J: TRBJ1-4; CDR3: CASSAGGEKLFF; DNA: TGTGCCAGCTCGGCAGGGGGGGAAAAACTGTTTTTT
D: .; size: .; V: TRBV7-9; J: TRBJ2-5; CDR3: CASSLVPGQETQYF; DNA: TGTGCCAGCAGCTTAGTTCCGGGACAAGAGACCCAGTACTTC
D: .; size: .; V: TRBV24-1; J: TRBJ2-3; CDR3: CATSEGATDTQYF; DNA: TGTGCCACCAGTGAGGGGGCAACAGATACGCAGTATTTT
D: TRBD1; size: .; V: TRBV20-1; J: TRBJ2-3; CDR3: CSASTWDREWTDTQYF; DNA: TGCAGTGCTAGTACATGGGACAGGGAATGGACAGATACGCAGTATTTT
D: .; size: .; V: TRBV6-1; J: TRBJ2-4; CDR3: CASRATELAKNIQYF; DNA: TGTGCCAGCAGGGCGACGGAGCTAGCCAAAAACATTCAGTACTTC
D: .; size: .; V: TRBV5-1; J: TRBJ1-6; CDR3: CASSWGQGLLDSPLHF; DNA: TGCGCCAGCAGCTGGGGCCAGGGACTTTTGGATTCACCCCTCCACTTT
D: .; size: .; V: TRBV12-3/TRBV12-4; J: TRBJ2-3; CDR3: CASSPIGVGTDTQYF; DNA: TGTGCCAGCAGTCCAATTGGAGTCGGCACAGATACGCAGTATTTT
D: TRBD2; size: .; V: TRBV3-1; J: TRBJ2-1; CDR3: CASSQTSIEQFF; DNA: TGTGCCAGCAGCCAGACTAGCATTGAGCAGTTCTTC